This T cell receptor (beta chain) was identified during a study of response to subunit inactivated influenza vaccine. General study results and limits: T cells newly recruited by each seasonal influenza vaccination are few, the authors suggested.

The sample holds many counts of this clonotype. The antigen remains undetermined. In TCRdb, the RT-PCR reads were re-called with MiXCR into one record per CDR3 protein. The repertoire holds approximately 500,000 distinct CDR3 sequences, 10% to 15% seen once, with under 15% in the top ten. CDR3 length equals 17 residues. V trimming: 1 base; J trimming: 0 bases; junction bases outside the gene matches: 7. Germline CDR1 is MNHEY and CDR2 is SVGEGT. The chain is built from TRBV6-2 or TRBV6-3 and TRBJ2-3; TRBD1 agrees at 7 bases. Source: PBMCs from blood, taken 40 to 50 days after vaccination. The TCR comes from a man aged 45-65 years who received an inactivated influenza vaccine. CDR3 region: CASSYYPGTVSTDTQYF. CDR3 DNA sequence: TGTGCCAGCAGTTACTACCCGGGGACAGTAAGCACAGATACGCAGTATTTT.